Presented here are 32 T cell receptor beta chains from one specimen sequenced in a study of blood T cell repertoires in COVID-19. Libraries were prepared by immunoSEQ multiplex PCR; TCRdb keeps only in-frame clonotypes and omits some of them. The sample records almost 200,000 clones, 80% to 90% being singletons. The sample consisted of PBMCs or T cells enriched from blood (not recorded which). The source is a woman aged 18-29 years who had recovered from COVID-19.

The chain employs TRBV28 and TRBJ1-6; no definite D call. The CDR3 is made up of 16 amino acids. Germline CDR1 reads MDHEN; CDR2 reads SYDVKM. Trimming left V 3 bases short and J 0 bases short, with 9 bases between. CDR3 sequence (DNA): TGTGCCAGCAGTTTGGAGCGATACTCCTATAATTCACCCCTCCACTTT. This encodes CASSLERYSYNSPLHF.

The chain is built from TRBV10-1 and TRBJ1-3; D not resolved. The V end was cut by 0 bases, the J end by 4 bases, with 13 bases between. Germline V gene data show CDR1 as WNHNN and CDR2 as SYGVQD (reference sequence). The CDR3 sequence is 16 residues long. The DNA of the CDR3 is TGCGCCAGCAGTGAGTCGAAAAGGTACTACGGAAACACCATATATTTT. This translates into CASSESKRYYGNTIYF.

V and J are TRBV13 and TRBJ1-1, with 7 bases fitting TRBD1. The CDR3 contains 13 residues. Germline V gene sequence: CDR1 PRHDT, CDR2 FYEKMQ (reference sequence). J lost 6 bases, V lost 4 bases, and 5 bases had no gene match. DNA for the CDR3: TGTGCCAGCAGCTACGGACAGGAGCCTGAAGCTTTCTTT. Encoded protein: CASSYGQEPEAFF.

The rearrangement joins TRBV2 to TRBJ1-6, with 9 bases aligning to TRBD1. Trimming removed 6 bases from V and 3 bases from J; junction bases left unmatched: 3. The germline CDR1 and CDR2 sequences are SNHLY and FYNNEI. The CDR3 is 15 residues long. The CDR3 loop reads CASSWDRDYNSPLHF. CDR3 nucleotide sequence: TGTGCCAGCAGCTGGGACAGGGACTATAATTCACCCCTCCACTTT.

The chain combines TRBV11-2 with TRBJ2-2, with D possibly matching TRBD2 (6 bases). The CDR3 runs 16 residues. CDR1 is SGHAT, CDR2 FQNNGV, per germline. Deletions cut 2 bases from V and 1 base from J, with 11 bases between. CDR3 sequence: CASSLNGGQNTGELFF. DNA of the CDR3: TGTGCCAGCAGCTTAAATGGAGGGCAGAACACCGGGGAGCTGTTTTTT.

The chain uses TRBV6-5 and TRBJ1-6; 7 bases match TRBD1. CDR1 and CDR2 (germline): MNHEY, SVGAGI. This CDR3 has 15 residues. V was clipped by 5 bases and J by 9 bases; unmatched bases: 10. CDR3 bases: TGTGCCAGCAGTCATCCCGGGACAGCAGGTTCACCCCTCCACTTT. Translation gives CASSHPGTAGSPLHF.

This chain joins TRBV14 and TRBJ1-2; 8 bases map to TRBD1. Germline loops: CDR1 SGHDN, CDR2 FVKESK. The CDR3 runs 13 residues. Trimming removed 3 bases from V and 7 bases from J; junction bases left unmatched: 4. This CDR3 reads CASSHQGAGGYTF. The CDR3 DNA sequence: TGTGCCAGCAGCCATCAGGGGGCAGGTGGCTACACCTTC.

The rearrangement links TRBV5-1 to TRBJ2-2, with 8 nucleotides matching TRBD1. The CDR3 sequence is 16 residues long. Germline V CDR1 and CDR2: SGHRS, YFSETQ. V lost 3 bases and J lost 1; bases outside the gene matches: 5. The CDR3 region is CASSSLGTGNTGELFF. The CDR3 region has the DNA TGCGCCAGCAGCTCCTTAGGGACAGGGAACACCGGGGAGCTGTTTTTT.

In its sample, this clone was seen once. The V gene is TRBV9, the J gene TRBJ1-6; 10 positions agree with TRBD1. Germline V gene data show CDR1 as SGDLS and CDR2 as YYNGEE. This CDR3 region has 15 residues. The junction had 3 bases not matched to a gene; V was cut back by 2 bases and J by 7 bases. The CDR3 spells CASSVGGQGNSPLHF. The CDR3 coding sequence is TGTGCCAGCAGCGTTGGGGGACAGGGGAATTCACCCCTCCACTTT.

This chain links TRBV7-9 with TRBJ1-2; perhaps TRBD1 as D (6 bases). Trimming left V 6 bases short and J 4 bases short, with 24 bases between. The CDR3 extends over 17 amino acids. CDR1 SEHNR and CDR2 FQNEAQ come from the germline V gene (reference sequence). The CDR3 loop is CASSQSGTNTGGYGYTF. CDR3 bases: TGTGCCAGCAGTCAATCCGGGACAAATACCGGCGGCTATGGCTACACCTTC.

The gene calls are TRBV7-8 and TRBJ1-5; TRBD1 aligns across 7 bases. After removal of 4 bases from V and 5 bases from J, the junction contained 11 bases not matched to a gene. The CDR3 has 16 residues. Germline CDR1 is SGHVS and CDR2 is FQNEAQ. CDR3: CASSYALTGRDQPQHF. CDR3 sequence (DNA): TGTGCCAGCAGCTACGCGCTGACAGGGCGGGATCAGCCCCAGCATTTT.

V is TRBV9 and J is TRBJ2-1, with 12 bases that match TRBD2. This CDR3 has 14 amino acids. V was pared by 3 bases and J by 8 bases, with 3 bases of the junction left unmatched. Per germline, CDR1 SGDLS and CDR2 YYNGEE. The CDR3 DNA follows: TGTGCCAGCAGCGGGACTAGCGGGGACTATGAGCAGTTCTTC. It yields the protein CASSGTSGDYEQFF.

CDR3 in DNA: TGTGCCAGCAGTCTAGAGGTCTATGGCTACACCTTC. Translation gives CASSLEVYGYTF. This rearrangement joins TRBV28 to TRBJ1-2; D uncertain. The CDR3 is 12 amino acids. V was clipped by 5 bases and J by 4 bases, with 8 bases between them. Germline loops: CDR1 MDHEN, CDR2 SYDVKM.

The rearrangement joins TRBV3-1 (or the pseudogene TRBV3-2) to TRBJ1-1, with 8 bases lining up with TRBD1. Trimming at V came to 3 bases and at J to 7 bases, leaving 4 bases not matched to a gene. The CDR3 runs 13 residues. The germline V gene encodes CDR1 LGHDT and CDR2 YNNKEL (reference sequence). The CDR3 region has the DNA TGTGCCAGCAGCCACCTCGGGACAGGTGAAGCTTTCTTT. This encodes CASSHLGTGEAFF.

V usage is TRBV2 and J usage is TRBJ1-6, with unresolved D. The V end was cut by 2 bases, the J end by 0 bases, with 8 bases between. Germline V gene data show CDR1 as SNHLY and CDR2 as FYNNEI. This CDR3 has 16 residues. The CDR3 sequence: CASSELDYSYNSPLHF. CDR3 nucleotide sequence: TGTGCCAGCAGTGAACTGGACTACTCCTATAATTCACCCCTCCACTTT.

The V gene is TRBV28, the J gene TRBJ2-1, with TRBD2 matching over 10 bases. CDR1 MDHEN and CDR2 SYDVKM come from the germline V gene. Trimming cost V 5 bases and J 7 bases; bases outside gene matches: 11. CDR3 length: 16 residues. The CDR3 region is CASSGSGTSANNEQFF. Written as DNA, the CDR3 is TGTGCCAGCAGTGGGTCCGGGACTAGCGCGAATAATGAGCAGTTCTTC.

The rearrangement joins TRBV7-3 to TRBJ1-1; D might be TRBD1 (5 bases). The CDR3 length is 14 residues. Germline loops: CDR1 SGHTA, CDR2 FQGTGA. The V and J ends lost 3 bases and 5 bases respectively, with 13 bases between them. The CDR3 nucleotides read TGTGCCAGCAGCTTGGGACTCCCAGGGACTGAAGCTTTCTTT. Its translation is CASSLGLPGTEAFF.

V is TRBV15 and J is TRBJ1-3; 10 nucleotides line up with TRBD1. The ends lost 8 bases at V and 0 bases at J; junction bases unmatched: 7. Germline CDR1 is LNHNV and CDR2 is YYDKDF (reference sequence). This CDR3 has 16 residues. CDR3 coding DNA: TGTGCCACCCAAAGGGGGGACAGGGGCTCTGGAAACACCATATATTTT. Residues: CATQRGDRGSGNTIYF. Filled out from reference TRBV15 and TRBJ1-3, the complete variable domain reads DAMVIQNPRYQVTQFGKPVTLSCSQTLNHNVMYWYQQKSSQAPKLLFHYYDKDFNNEADTPDNFQSRRPNTSFCFLDIRSPGLGDTAMYLCATQRGDRGSGNTIYFGEGSWLTVV.

This clone was found once. This rearrangement joins TRBV30 to TRBJ2-5; D is unresolved. This CDR3 is built from 10 residues. Germline CDR1 and CDR2: GTSNPN and SVGIG (reference sequence). V gave up 0 bases and J gave up 7 bases, with 3 bases separating them. The CDR3 nucleotides are TGTGCCTGGAGTGTCGGGACCCAGTACTTC. It yields the protein CAWSVGTQYF.

The V and J genes are TRBV9 and TRBJ1-3; 7 bases map to TRBD1. Trimming at V came to 3 bases and at J to 7 bases, leaving 10 bases not matched to a gene. The V gene's germline CDR1 is SGDLS and CDR2 YYNGEE. This CDR3 region has 15 residues. CDR3 sequence: CASSGETGRRNTIYF. The CDR3 bases are TGTGCCAGCAGCGGCGAGACAGGGAGAAGGAACACCATATATTTT. The full variable domain, completed using reference TRBV9 and TRBJ1-3, is DSGVTQTPKHLITATGQRVTLRCSPRSGDLSVYWYQQSLDQGLQFLIQYYNGEERAKGNILERFSAQQFPDLHSELNLSSLELGDSALYFCASSGETGRRNTIYFGEGSWLTVV.

The chain joins TRBV4-2 to TRBJ2-3, with unresolved D. The V end was cut by 1 base, the J end by 0 bases, with 5 bases between. The CDR3 contains 14 residues. Germline V CDR1 and CDR2: LGHNA, YNFKEQ. CDR3 sequence (DNA): TGTGCCAGCAGCCAAGCGTCTAGCACAGATACGCAGTATTTT. It codes for CASSQASSTDTQYF.

The chain has TRBV23-1 and TRBJ2-7; D might be TRBD1 (7 bases). TRBV23-1 belongs to the ORF category, with a function that is uncertain. The CDR3 is 18 residues long. The ends were cut back, 6 bases at V and 4 bases at J, with 28 bases in the middle. The CDR3 region has the DNA TGCGCCAGCAGAACGAAGGAGGGACAGCTCTCATCCCGATACGAGCAGTACTTC. Its translation is CASRTKEGQLSSRYEQYF.

The DNA of the CDR3 is TGTGCCAGCAGCTTAGCTGGACAGGGGCTGAACACTGAAGCTTTCTTT. Its translation is CASSLAGQGLNTEAFF. The genes are TRBV7-2 and TRBJ1-1; 9 bases match TRBD1. Germline V gene data show CDR1 as SGHTA and CDR2 as FQGNSA. J lost 0 bases, V lost 0 bases, and 2 bases had no gene match. The CDR3 has 16 residues.

The gene calls are TRBV6-1 and TRBJ2-1, with TRBD1 matching 12 bases. The CDR3 spans 19 residues. V gave up 4 bases and J gave up 0 bases; unmatched junction bases: 10. CDR1 MNHNS and CDR2 SASEGT come from the germline V gene. CDR3 nucleotide sequence: TGTGCCAGCAGTGGTAGGGGACAGGGGGCTATAAGCTCCTACAATGAGCAGTTCTTC. The encoded protein is CASSGRGQGAISSYNEQFF.

The CDR3, as DNA: TGTGCCAGCAGCAAAGGCCCCGCAACTGAAGAGACCCAGTACTTC. This codes for CASSKGPATEETQYF. This chain links TRBV21-1 with TRBJ2-5; TRBD2, the table's D call, was not compared with the DNA. TRBV21-1 corresponds to a pseudogene. There are 15 residues in the CDR3.

The chain combines TRBV5-5 with TRBJ2-2; the D gene is possibly TRBD2 (5 bases). Per the germline V gene, CDR1 is SGHKS and CDR2 is YYEKEE (reference sequence). V was pared by 2 bases and J by 2 bases, with 10 bases between. The CDR3 runs 15 residues. The CDR3 nucleotides read TGTGCCAGCAGCTTTCACAGCGGTAACACCGGGGAGCTGTTTTTT. Translated: CASSFHSGNTGELFF.

J is TRBJ2-6 and V is TRBV9; possible D gene TRBD2, 5 bases. The germline V gene encodes CDR1 SGDLS and CDR2 YYNGEE. The CDR3 loop spans 18 amino acids. With 4 bases removed from V and 2 bases from J, the gap between germline ends came to 19 bases. The CDR3 protein is CASSQDGLPTTGANVLTF. DNA of the CDR3: TGTGCCAGCAGCCAAGACGGACTTCCGACCACTGGGGCCAACGTCCTGACTTTC. Full variable domain (outside the CDR3, taken from reference TRBV9 and TRBJ2-6): DSGVTQTPKHLITATGQRVTLRCSPRSGDLSVYWYQQSLDQGLQFLIQYYNGEERAKGNILERFSAQQFPDLHSELNLSSLELGDSALYFCASSQDGLPTTGANVLTFGAGSRLTVL.

The CDR3 region is CASSLVWAGAQSKNIQYF. CDR3 DNA: TGTGCCAGCAGCTTAGTATGGGCGGGAGCTCAATCCAAAAACATTCAGTACTTC. The rearrangement uses TRBV7-8 and TRBJ2-4; 7 nucleotides align to TRBD2. The CDR3 contains 18 residues. Germline CDR1 SGHVS, CDR2 FQNEAQ. Trimming at V came to 1 base and at J to 2 bases, leaving 11 bases not matched to a gene.

The V and J genes are TRBV28 and TRBJ1-5; 7 bases fit TRBD1. Germline CDR1 and CDR2: MDHEN and SYDVKM. The CDR3 is 18 amino acids. The J segment lost 2 bases and the V segment lost 4 bases, leaving 14 bases of the junction unmatched. The CDR3 protein is CASSSRGFAGGRNQPQHF. The CDR3 coding sequence is TGTGCCAGCAGTTCTCGGGGATTTGCAGGGGGACGCAATCAGCCCCAGCATTTT.

This chain joins TRBV30 and TRBJ1-1; possible D gene TRBD1, 5 bases. V lost 7 bases and J 0 bases, leaving 12 bases between the germline ends. Per germline, CDR1 GTSNPN and CDR2 SVGIG (reference sequence). There are 13 residues in the CDR3. The CDR3 loop reads CAFRLQVNTEAFF. CDR3 coding DNA: TGTGCCTTCAGGCTACAGGTGAACACTGAAGCTTTCTTT. Variable domain in full (rest from reference TRBV30 and TRBJ1-1): SQTIHQWPATLVQPVGSPLSLECTVEGTSNPNLYWYRQAAGRGLQLLFYSVGIGQISSEVPQNLSASRPQDRQFILSSKKLLLSDSGFYLCAFRLQVNTEAFFGQGTRLTVV.

This chain uses TRBV5-4 with TRBJ1-4; 7 nucleotides match TRBD1. The CDR3 contains 18 residues. Germline CDR1 is SGHNT and CDR2 is YYREEE (reference sequence). Unmatched junction bases numbered 8, after V lost 0 bases and J lost 0 bases. CDR3 DNA: TGTGCCAGCAGCTTGGCCCGGACAGGATTAGCAACTAATGAAAAACTGTTTTTT. It encodes CASSLARTGLATNEKLFF.

The rearrangement uses TRBV9 and TRBJ2-7; TRBD1 might be the D (6 bases). The V and J ends lost 4 bases and 5 bases respectively, with 16 bases between them. Germline V gene data show CDR1 as SGDLS and CDR2 as YYNGEE. The CDR3 is 14 amino acids. The CDR3 coding sequence is TGTGCCAGCAGCCCGAACAGGGAGTTCCACGAGCAGTACTTC. Encoded protein: CASSPNREFHEQYF. Full variable domain (rest looked up from reference TRBV9 and TRBJ2-7): DSGVTQTPKHLITATGQRVTLRCSPRSGDLSVYWYQQSLDQGLQFLIQYYNGEERAKGNILERFSAQQFPDLHSELNLSSLELGDSALYFCASSPNREFHEQYFGPGTRLTVT.